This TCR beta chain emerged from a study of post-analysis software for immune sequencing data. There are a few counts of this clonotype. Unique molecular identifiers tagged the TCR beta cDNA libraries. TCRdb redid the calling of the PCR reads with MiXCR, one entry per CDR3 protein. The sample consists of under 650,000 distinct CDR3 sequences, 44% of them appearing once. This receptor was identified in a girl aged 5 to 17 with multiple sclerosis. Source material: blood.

The CDR3 DNA reads as TGCGCCAGCAGCTTGCAAGGGACCTCTGGGGCCAACGTCCTGACTTTC. This codes for CASSLQGTSGANVLTF. This chain uses TRBV5-1 with TRBJ2-6; D may be TRBD1 or TRBD2 (5 bases each). V gave up 1 base and J gave up 0 bases, with 8 bases separating them. This CDR3 is built from 16 residues. The germline gives CDR1 SGHRS, CDR2 YFSETQ.